Listed below are T cell receptor beta chains from one sample, sequenced in a study of siplizumab effects on memory and regulatory T cells. Clones were sequenced by immunoSEQ multiplex PCR, and TCRdb holds only the in-frame ones, with some missing. The data show around 95,000 clones, 91% seen once. Sequenced: CD4+ T cells sorted from blood. The receptors stem from a human donor in good health. The conserved cysteine and the conserved F or W are not part of the CDR3 here. D genes are given only for firm matches.

J gene: TRBJ1-2
V gene: TRBV7-9
D gene: TRBD1
CDR3 protein: ASSPTAGGRNYGYT

J gene: TRBJ2-2
V gene: TRBV6-1
D gene: TRBD2
CDR3 protein: ASTSGGAGELF

J gene: TRBJ2-1
V gene: TRBV5-6
D gene: .
CDR3 protein: ASSFALGEQF

J gene: TRBJ1-1
V gene: TRBV6-1
D gene: .
CDR3 protein: ASSEVGGATEAF

J gene: TRBJ1-2
V gene: TRBV18
D gene: TRBD1
CDR3 protein: ASSLWAQGANSYGYT

J gene: TRBJ1-1
V gene: TRBV13
D gene: TRBD1
CDR3 protein: ASSRQTGRATEAF

J gene: TRBJ2-5
V gene: TRBV7-9
D gene: TRBD2
CDR3 protein: ASSLGGGSETQY

J gene: TRBJ2-3
V gene: TRBV11-2
D gene: TRBD2
CDR3 protein: ASSPASGLSTDTQY

J gene: .
V gene: TRBV7-9
D gene: .
CDR3 protein: ASSPEAHEQY

J gene: TRBJ2-3
V gene: TRBV4-2
D gene: .
CDR3 protein: ASSQEYGDTQY

J gene: TRBJ2-7
V gene: TRBV4-2
D gene: .
CDR3 protein: ASSPGASSYEQY

J gene: TRBJ1-2
V gene: TRBV4-3
D gene: .
CDR3 protein: ASSQGTYGYT

J gene: TRBJ1-2
V gene: TRBV19
D gene: .
CDR3 protein: ASIRGNYGYT

J gene: TRBJ1-2
V gene: TRBV9
D gene: .
CDR3 protein: ASSSLAGRRDGYT

J gene: TRBJ1-5
V gene: TRBV28
D gene: .
CDR3 protein: ASRLNSNQPQH

J gene: TRBJ1-5
V gene: TRBV11-2
D gene: TRBD1
CDR3 protein: ASSPGDSVNQPQH

J gene: TRBJ2-7
V gene: TRBV27
D gene: .
CDR3 protein: ASSNTVGYEQY

J gene: TRBJ1-4
V gene: TRBV19
D gene: TRBD1
CDR3 protein: ASSIGGQNEKLF

J gene: TRBJ2-5
V gene: TRBV25-1
D gene: .
CDR3 protein: ASSRQQETQY

J gene: TRBJ2-7
V gene: TRBV19
D gene: TRBD1
CDR3 protein: ASSTQTGAGEQY

J gene: TRBJ2-3
V gene: TRBV9
D gene: TRBD2
CDR3 protein: ASTLTTSGGPSTDTQY

J gene: TRBJ2-5
V gene: TRBV6-5
D gene: TRBD1
CDR3 protein: ASSPGQAKQETQY

J gene: TRBJ1-2
V gene: TRBV4-2
D gene: TRBD1
CDR3 protein: ASSPTGTENYGYT

J gene: TRBJ2-7
V gene: TRBV15
D gene: .
CDR3 protein: ATSPGQIYEQY

J gene: TRBJ1-6
V gene: TRBV28
D gene: .
CDR3 protein: ATPSGKGNSPLH

J gene: TRBJ2-7
V gene: TRBV6-5
D gene: .
CDR3 protein: ASSYNGGQYEQY

J gene: TRBJ1-6
V gene: TRBV7-9
D gene: TRBD1
CDR3 protein: ASSLGIDRGGSPLH

J gene: TRBJ2-5
V gene: TRBV7-6
D gene: .
CDR3 protein: ASSPGAGEQTQY

J gene: TRBJ2-1
V gene: TRBV7-7
D gene: TRBD1
CDR3 protein: ASTSGTGMNNEQF

J gene: TRBJ2-3
V gene: TRBV5-1
D gene: .
CDR3 protein: ASSLGSADTQY

J gene: TRBJ2-7
V gene: TRBV28
D gene: .
CDR3 protein: ASSLPGPYEQY

J gene: TRBJ1-4
V gene: TRBV15
D gene: TRBD1
CDR3 protein: ATSRRQGLNEKLF

J gene: TRBJ2-5
V gene: TRBV6-5
D gene: .
CDR3 protein: ASSYSIWSSETQY

J gene: TRBJ1-1
V gene: TRBV27
D gene: .
CDR3 protein: ASSRSPGDLGLNTEAF

J gene: TRBJ1-3
V gene: TRBV7-9
D gene: .
CDR3 protein: ASSREVGSTGNTIY

J gene: TRBJ2-2
V gene: TRBV4-3
D gene: .
CDR3 protein: ASSKTGELF

J gene: TRBJ1-1
V gene: TRBV6-1
D gene: .
CDR3 protein: ASSVGRLEAF

J gene: TRBJ2-1
V gene: TRBV6-4
D gene: TRBD2
CDR3 protein: ASSAQDAGGSEQF

J gene: .
V gene: TRBV5-6
D gene: .
CDR3 protein: ASHRGGYEQY

J gene: TRBJ2-5
V gene: TRBV7-6
D gene: TRBD2
CDR3 protein: ASSPIRPGTSQETQY

J gene: TRBJ2-7
V gene: TRBV15
D gene: TRBD2
CDR3 protein: ATSWGGEQY

J gene: TRBJ2-5
V gene: TRBV7-9
D gene: .
CDR3 protein: ASSFPYGSHGGTQY

J gene: TRBJ1-4
V gene: TRBV7-2
D gene: .
CDR3 protein: ASSLGGVPGSTNEKLF

J gene: TRBJ2-5
V gene: TRBV5-6
D gene: .
CDR3 protein: ASSALWSSQETQY

J gene: TRBJ1-5
V gene: TRBV10-3
D gene: .
CDR3 protein: AISEDGISNQPQH

J gene: TRBJ2-3
V gene: TRBV19
D gene: .
CDR3 protein: ASSQNPLTDTQY

J gene: TRBJ1-3
V gene: TRBV6-5
D gene: .
CDR3 protein: ASSYTTASGNTIY

J gene: TRBJ2-1
V gene: TRBV5-1
D gene: .
CDR3 protein: ASSGKDGVTYNEQF

J gene: TRBJ2-7
V gene: TRBV9
D gene: TRBD1
CDR3 protein: ASSAGGQGAYEQY

J gene: TRBJ1-5
V gene: TRBV5-5
D gene: .
CDR3 protein: ASSLAGTENQPQH

J gene: TRBJ2-2
V gene: TRBV6-5
D gene: .
CDR3 protein: ASSPRVLGTGELF

J gene: TRBJ2-1
V gene: TRBV28
D gene: TRBD2
CDR3 protein: ASSLAGGSYNEQF

J gene: TRBJ2-3
V gene: TRBV5-1
D gene: .
CDR3 protein: ASSLTTDTQY

J gene: TRBJ1-2
V gene: TRBV29-1
D gene: .
CDR3 protein: SVYIQGGDGYT

J gene: TRBJ1-4
V gene: TRBV7-9
D gene: .
CDR3 protein: ASSFLQGLTEKLF

J gene: TRBJ2-1
V gene: TRBV4-1
D gene: TRBD2
CDR3 protein: ASSRKIGLAGALSSYNEQF